The clone carrying this T cell receptor (beta chain) was recorded once. The authors' processing: Reference gene primer amplification gave estimated nucleated cell counts. Libraries were prepared by immunoSEQ multiplex PCR; TCRdb keeps only in-frame clonotypes and omits some of them. From that table come the V and J calls and clone size; the DNA was used to work out D and trimming. This sample has about 40,000 clones, with about four fifths found just once. This sample was included in a study of blood T cell repertoires in COVID-19. The receptor was isolated from a man older than 75 with active or convalescent COVID-19. The sample comprised peripheral blood.

CDR3 region: CASSQQGLSMNTEAFF. The CDR3 bases are TGTGCCAGCAGCCAACAGGGTCTTTCCATGAACACTGAAGCTTTCTTT. The rearrangement links TRBV4-2 to TRBJ1-1; TRBD1 is a possible D gene (5 bases). V lost 2 bases, J lost 0 bases, and 13 bases lay in between. The CDR3 runs to 16 residues. Germline lookup yields CDR1 LGHNA and CDR2 YNFKEQ.